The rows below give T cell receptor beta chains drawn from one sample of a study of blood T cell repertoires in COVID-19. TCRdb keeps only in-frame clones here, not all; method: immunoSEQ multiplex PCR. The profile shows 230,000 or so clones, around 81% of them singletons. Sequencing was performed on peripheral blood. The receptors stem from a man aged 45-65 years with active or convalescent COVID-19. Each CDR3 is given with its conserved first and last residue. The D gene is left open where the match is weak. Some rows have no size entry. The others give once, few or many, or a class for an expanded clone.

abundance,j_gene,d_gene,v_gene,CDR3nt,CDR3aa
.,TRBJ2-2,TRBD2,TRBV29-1,TGCAGCGTCGAAAGGACTAGCGGGGGTGGGGAGCTGTTTTTT,CSVERTSGGGELFF
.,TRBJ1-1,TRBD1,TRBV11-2,TGTGCCAGCAGTTCCCAGGGGGACACTGAAGCTTTCTTT,CASSSQGDTEAFF
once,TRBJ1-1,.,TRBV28,TGTGCCAGCAGACTAGCGGTATCTGAAGCTTTCTTT,CASRLAVSEAFF
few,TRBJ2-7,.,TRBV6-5,TGTGCCAGCAGGTCCAGGACACCCTCCTCCGAGCAGTACTTC,CASRSRTPSSEQYF
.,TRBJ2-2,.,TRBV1,TGCACCAGCAGCCGAATCTCCACAATATTATACAGGGACGGTGACACCGGGGAGCTGTTTTTT,CTSSRISTILYRDGDTGELFF
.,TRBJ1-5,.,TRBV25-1,TGTGCCAGCAGTGACGCGGGCTTAGGGAATCAGCCCCAGCATTTT,CASSDAGLGNQPQHF
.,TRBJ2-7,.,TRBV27,TGTGCCAGCGGGCAGAATAGGAACGAGCAGTACTTC,CASGQNRNEQYF
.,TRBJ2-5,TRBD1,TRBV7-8,TGTGCCAGCAGCTTGGACAGGGTCCAAGAGACCCAGTACTTC,CASSLDRVQETQYF
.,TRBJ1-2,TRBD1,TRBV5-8,TGTGCCAGCAGCTTGGGAGGACAGGGGGCGATTGGCTACACCTTC,CASSLGGQGAIGYTF
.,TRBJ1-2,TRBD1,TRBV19,TGTGCCAGTAGTACACCACCGGGACAGGGAAAGAATGGCTACACCTTC,CASSTPPGQGKNGYTF
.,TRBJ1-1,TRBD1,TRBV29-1,TGCAGCGTCCGGGACAGGGGAAGCACTGAAGCTTTCTTT,CSVRDRGSTEAFF
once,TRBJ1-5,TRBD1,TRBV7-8,TGTGCCAGCAGCTCCGGGACAGGGGGGAATAATCAGCCCCAGCATTTT,CASSSGTGGNNQPQHF
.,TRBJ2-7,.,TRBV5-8,TGTGCCAGCAGCTTCACGGACTTTTCCTACGAGCAGTACTTC,CASSFTDFSYEQYF
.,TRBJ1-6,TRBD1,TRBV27,TGTGCCAGCACGGGACAGCCGTATAATTCACCCCTCCACTTT,CASTGQPYNSPLHF
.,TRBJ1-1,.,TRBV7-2,TGTGCCAGCAGCTTATCCAAGGGGGGGACTGAAGCTTTCTTT,CASSLSKGGTEAFF
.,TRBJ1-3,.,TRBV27,TGTGCCAGCAGCCTTGCGGGGTCCTCCTCTGGAAACACCATATATTTT,CASSLAGSSSGNTIYF
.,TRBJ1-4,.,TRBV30,TGTGCCTGGAGTCCGGGGAGGGCGGTGGGGAATGAAAAACTGTTTTTT,CAWSPGRAVGNEKLFF
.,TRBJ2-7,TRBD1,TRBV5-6,TGTGCCAGCAGCGACGGGACAGGGTTTTACGAGCAGTACTTC,CASSDGTGFYEQYF
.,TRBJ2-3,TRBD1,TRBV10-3,TGTGCCATCAGTGGTACAGGGGACACAGATACGCAGTATTTT,CAISGTGDTDTQYF
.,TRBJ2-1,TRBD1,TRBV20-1,TGCAGTGCCCAAAAACTAGGACAGGGGTTCTTC,CSAQKLGQGFF
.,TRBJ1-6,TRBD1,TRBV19,TGTGCCAGTAGATCAGGACAGGGGAGTAATTCACCCCTCCACTTT,CASRSGQGSNSPLHF
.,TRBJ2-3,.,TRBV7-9,TGTGCCAGCAGCTTAACGGGGGAGGCAGATACGCAGTATTTT,CASSLTGEADTQYF
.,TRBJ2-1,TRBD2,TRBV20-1,TGCAGTGCTAGTCTGGGCGGGGGGGCCCACAATGAGCAGTTCTTC,CSASLGGGAHNEQFF
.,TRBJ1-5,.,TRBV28,TGTGCCAGCAGTGCCCCCCGGGCAGGGAGCAATCAGCCCCAGCATTTT,CASSAPRAGSNQPQHF
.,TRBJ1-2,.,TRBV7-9,TGTGCCAGCAGCTTAGGGAGGGGATATGGCTACACCTTC,CASSLGRGYGYTF
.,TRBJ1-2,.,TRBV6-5,TGTGCCGCGGGGGAGTTTACGTATGGCTACACCTTC,CAAGEFTYGYTF
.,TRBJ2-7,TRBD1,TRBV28,TGTGCCAGCAGTCCAATGACAGGGGGTTTGTCCTACGAGCAGTACTTC,CASSPMTGGLSYEQYF
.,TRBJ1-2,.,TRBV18,TGTGCCAGCTCACCTCTAGGGAGGGATGGCTACACCTTC,CASSPLGRDGYTF
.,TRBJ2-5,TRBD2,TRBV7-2,TGTGCCAGCAGCTCATCAGGACTAGCGGAAGAGACCCAGTACTTC,CASSSSGLAEETQYF
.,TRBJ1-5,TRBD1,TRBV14,TGTGCCAGCAGCCCTGTAGCGGGACAGGGTCTGTATAGCAATCAGCCCCAGCATTTT,CASSPVAGQGLYSNQPQHF
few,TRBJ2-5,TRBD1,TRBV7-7,TGTGCCAGCAGTAGGGACAGGGAAGAGACCCAGTACTTC,CASSRDREETQYF
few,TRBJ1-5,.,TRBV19,TGTGCCAGTAGTAGAGGGTACGATCAGCCCCAGCATTTT,CASSRGYDQPQHF
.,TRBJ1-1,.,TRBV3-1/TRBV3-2,TGTGCCAGCAGCCAAGATGGTAGCCGGACTTGGTGGAACACTGAAGCTTTCTTT,CASSQDGSRTWWNTEAFF
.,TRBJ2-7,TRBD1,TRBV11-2,TGTGCCAGCAGCGATAGACGACAGGGGATCTACGAGCAGTACTTC,CASSDRRQGIYEQYF
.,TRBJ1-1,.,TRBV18,TGTGCCAGCTCACGGAACAGGGAGGGAACTGAAGCTTTCTTT,CASSRNREGTEAFF
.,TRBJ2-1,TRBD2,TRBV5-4,TGTGCCAGCAGCAAGGGACTAGCGGGGGGGGATGAGCAGTTCTTC,CASSKGLAGGDEQFF
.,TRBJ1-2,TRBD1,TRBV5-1,TGCGCCAGCAGCGTCGGACAGGGCTATGGCTACACCTTC,CASSVGQGYGYTF
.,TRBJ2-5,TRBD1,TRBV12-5,TGTGCTAGTGGTTTGGTACTGAGGGACAGGGGTCAAGAGACCCAGTACTTC,CASGLVLRDRGQETQYF
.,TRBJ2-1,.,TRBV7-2,TGTGCCAGCAGCTTCAGGTCGAGCTCCTACAATGAGCAGTTCTTC,CASSFRSSSYNEQFF
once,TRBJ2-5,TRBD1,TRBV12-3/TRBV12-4,TGTGCCAGCAGTTTTGAGACAGGGGAGACCCAGTACTTC,CASSFETGETQYF
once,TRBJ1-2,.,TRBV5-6,TGTGCCAGCAGCCAGGGTCGTCAGCTTGGCTACACCTTC,CASSQGRQLGYTF
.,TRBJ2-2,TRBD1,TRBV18,TGTGCCAGCTCACCTTCTGCAGGGGGCGCCGACACCGGGGAGCTGTTTTTT,CASSPSAGGADTGELFF
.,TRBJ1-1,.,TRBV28,TGTGCCAGCAGGAGAGGGCATGGACGACTTAACACTGAAGCTTTCTTT,CASRRGHGRLNTEAFF
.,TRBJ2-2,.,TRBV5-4,TGTGCCAGCAGGGAACAGGGCCGTGGCACCGGGGAGCTGTTTTTT,CASREQGRGTGELFF
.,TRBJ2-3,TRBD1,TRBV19,TGTGCCAGTAGTATCGGTCAGGGGGTAGATACGCAGTATTTT,CASSIGQGVDTQYF
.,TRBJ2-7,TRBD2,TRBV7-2,TGTGCCAGCAGCCCCGGGGGGGGGCCCTACGAGCAGTACTTC,CASSPGGGPYEQYF
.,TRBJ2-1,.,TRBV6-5,TGTGCCAGCAGTTGGGAGCGGCAAAACGATGAGCAGTTCTTC,CASSWERQNDEQFF
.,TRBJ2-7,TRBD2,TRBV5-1,TGCGCCAGCAGCTCCGGACTAGCGGGGGGGCCTGGGTACGAGCAGTACTTC,CASSSGLAGGPGYEQYF
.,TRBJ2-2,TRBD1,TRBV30,TGTGCCTGGAGTGCGGGACAGGGGAACACCGGGGAGCTGTTTTTT,CAWSAGQGNTGELFF
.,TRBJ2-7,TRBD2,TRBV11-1,TGTGCCAGCAGCTTAGGACTAGCGGGGATTTACGAGCAGTACTTC,CASSLGLAGIYEQYF
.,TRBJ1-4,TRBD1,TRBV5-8,TGTGCCAGCAGCTTGGGACAGGGAGATGAAAAACTGTTTTTT,CASSLGQGDEKLFF
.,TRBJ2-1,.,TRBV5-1,TGCGCCAGAAAAACGACAGCGGGCACTGCCTACAATGAGCAGTTCTTC,CARKTTAGTAYNEQFF